What follows describes a single T cell receptor (beta chain). After removal of 3 bases from V and 8 bases from J, the junction contained 6 bases not matched to a gene. The CDR3 is 15 residues long. Germline lookup yields CDR1 SNHLY and CDR2 FYNNEI. This specimen belongs to a study of blood T cell repertoires in COVID-19. Study-level background: Researchers got acute and convalescent COVID-19 samples from the United States, Italy and Spain. The analysed material was cDNA or gDNA that came from T cells, B-cell-depleted T cells, or PBMCs.

Authors' data handling: Reference gene primer amplification in the assay estimated nucleated cell counts. Some clones are missing from TCRdb's copy, which holds only in-frame ones; the method was immunoSEQ multiplex PCR. V and J calls and clone size are copied from that table; D and trimming were computed from the DNA. The table lists a few hundred thousand clones, 80% to 90% of them singletons. The chain couples TRBV2 to TRBJ1-6; 8 bases line up with TRBD1. The sample comprised peripheral blood. This receptor was taken from a woman aged 50 to 65 with acute or convalescent COVID-19. The CDR3 DNA follows: TGTGCCAGCAGTGAGGAACAGGGGGGGTATTCACCCCTCCACTTT. Translated, it gives CASSEEQGGYSPLHF.